The rows below give T cell receptor beta chains drawn from one sample of a study of control samples from healthy donors and cancer patients. Sequencing was performed with immunoSEQ multiplex PCR; in TCRdb, only in-frame clones are kept and a portion is missing. The sample yields fewer than 70,000 clones, around 94% seen once. The sample was blood. The receptor set was obtained from a man aged 25-45 years in good health. Each CDR3 is given with its conserved first and last residue. D genes are given only for firm matches. Where a row states a size, it is once, few, many or the class of an expanded clone; other rows omit it.

TGTGCCAGCAGTGGCCGGACTAGCGGGAGCCGGGAGCTGTTTTTT | CASSGRTSGSRELFF | TRBD2 | - | TRBJ2-2 | TRBV6-4
TGTGCCAGCAGTCAGCCCCCTAAGACGGCGAACACTGAAGCTTTCTTT | CASSQPPKTANTEAFF | - | - | TRBJ1-1 | TRBV7-9
TGCGCCAGCAGCTGGACAGGGCCTAACTATGGCTACACCTTC | CASSWTGPNYGYTF | TRBD1 | - | TRBJ1-2 | TRBV5-1
TGCGCCAGCAGCTTCCGGACGGATTATGGCTACACCTTC | CASSFRTDYGYTF | - | - | TRBJ1-2 | TRBV5-1
TGCGCCAGCAGCCAAGATCAAGGGGGCTCGGAAGCTTTCTTT | CASSQDQGGSEAFF | TRBD1 | - | TRBJ1-1 | TRBV4-3
TGTGCCTGGAGTGCGCCCGGATGGGAGGGCACTGAAGCTTTCTTT | CAWSAPGWEGTEAFF | - | - | TRBJ1-1 | TRBV30
TGTGCCTCAGCAGTTAGGGATATGGATCAGCCCCAGCATTTT | CASAVRDMDQPQHF | - | - | TRBJ1-5 | TRBV2
TGTGCCAGCTCACCACCGGGTGCGGCTTCCTACGAGCAGTACTTC | CASSPPGAASYEQYF | - | - | TRBJ2-7 | TRBV18
TGTGCCAGCAGGACAGGGGACACTGAAGCTTTCTTT | CASRTGDTEAFF | TRBD1 | - | TRBJ1-1 | TRBV7-9
TGTGCCAGCAGCTTAGAGGTTCTAAGGGCCGGAAGCACTGAAGCTTTCTTT | CASSLEVLRAGSTEAFF | - | - | TRBJ1-1 | TRBV7-2
TGTGCCAGCAGCACAGGGACGGGTGGCGACATTCAGTACTTC | CASSTGTGGDIQYF | - | - | TRBJ2-4 | TRBV11-2
TGTGCCAGCATTAGAGGGGGACTTATAAACACCGGGGAGCTGTTTTTT | CASIRGGLINTGELFF | - | - | TRBJ2-2 | TRBV6-6
TGTGCCAGCAGCTCCGGACTCGGGGGGACCTACGAGCAGTACTTC | CASSSGLGGTYEQYF | TRBD2 | - | TRBJ2-7 | TRBV9
TGTGCCAGTAGTAGACTAGCGGGGGACGGGGAGCTGTTTTTT | CASSRLAGDGELFF | TRBD2 | - | TRBJ2-2 | TRBV19
TGTGCCAGCAGTGAAGAGGGGTGGGGTACTGAAGCTTTCTTT | CASSEEGWGTEAFF | - | - | TRBJ1-1 | TRBV2
TGTGCCAGCAGTGAGCGGGTGGGAGGCGAAAAACTGTTTTTT | CASSERVGGEKLFF | - | - | TRBJ1-4 | TRBV2
TGTGCCAGCAGCTTTTCCGGGGGAGATACGCAGTATTTT | CASSFSGGDTQYF | - | - | TRBJ2-3 | TRBV7-2
TGTGCCAGCAGCTTATGGGGTACAGAGAACACTGAAGCTTTCTTT | CASSLWGTENTEAFF | - | - | TRBJ1-1 | TRBV11-2
TGTGCCAGCAGCCTACGACTAGCGGGAGGGGAGACCCAGTACTTC | CASSLRLAGGETQYF | TRBD2 | - | TRBJ2-5 | TRBV5-4
TGTGCCAGCAGTTTACTAGGCAATCAGCCCCAGCATTTT | CASSLLGNQPQHF | - | - | TRBJ1-5 | TRBV28
TGTGCCAGCAGCTTAAAGAGGCAGCTGAACACTGAAGCTTTCTTT | CASSLKRQLNTEAFF | - | - | TRBJ1-1 | TRBV7-8
TGTGCCTCGCGACAGGGAGCCGCCGGGGAGCTGTTTTTT | CASRQGAAGELFF | TRBD1 | few | TRBJ2-2 | TRBV30
TGCGCCAGCAGCTTGGAAGGACTAGAAAGGTCAGATACGCAGTATTTT | CASSLEGLERSDTQYF | TRBD2 | - | TRBJ2-3 | TRBV5-5
TGTGCCAGCTCACCCACGACGCTAGCGGGGCTCACAGATACGCAGTATTTT | CASSPTTLAGLTDTQYF | TRBD2 | - | TRBJ2-3 | TRBV18
TGCGCCAGCAGTCTGGGGGACACTGAAGCTTTCTTT | CASSLGDTEAFF | - | - | TRBJ1-1 | TRBV5-1
TGTGCCAGCAGGTACCTCACAGATACGCAGTATTTT | CASRYLTDTQYF | - | - | TRBJ2-3 | TRBV6-2/TRBV6-3
TGTGCCAGTATCGAGGGAGGCCTCAATCAGCCCCAGCATTTT | CASIEGGLNQPQHF | - | - | TRBJ1-5 | TRBV19
TGTGCCAGCAGCGTAGGAGTACACGACTATGGCTACACCTTC | CASSVGVHDYGYTF | - | - | TRBJ1-2 | TRBV9
TGTGCCAGCAGCACTCGACAGGGGCCCGTTTCACCCCTCCACTTT | CASSTRQGPVSPLHF | TRBD1 | - | TRBJ1-6 | TRBV4-2
TGCGCCAGCAGCTTGGGGGGGCCCATGAACACTGAAGCTTTCTTT | CASSLGGPMNTEAFF | - | - | TRBJ1-1 | TRBV5-1
TGTGCCAGTAGTCCACAGGGAGGACCCAAAAACATTCAGTACTTC | CASSPQGGPKNIQYF | - | - | TRBJ2-4 | TRBV19
TGTGCCAGCAGCTTGGGGGGGCATAATGCTTTCTTT | CASSLGGHNAFF | - | - | TRBJ1-1 | TRBV5-6
TGTGCCAGCAGTGAATCGGGTAGCGGGGGACAGTACCAAGAGACCCAGTACTTC | CASSESGSGGQYQETQYF | TRBD2 | - | TRBJ2-5 | TRBV25-1
TGTGCCAGCAGCTTGGGTCCAGAAAATTCACCCCTCCACTTT | CASSLGPENSPLHF | - | - | TRBJ1-6 | TRBV5-6
TGTGCCAGCAGCCAAGAACCGGCAGGGGGCAATTCACCCCTCCACTTT | CASSQEPAGGNSPLHF | TRBD1 | - | TRBJ1-6 | TRBV3-1/TRBV3-2
TGTGCCAGCAGCTTGAGGGGGGACGTTTCTGGAAACACCATATATTTT | CASSLRGDVSGNTIYF | - | - | TRBJ1-3 | TRBV5-5